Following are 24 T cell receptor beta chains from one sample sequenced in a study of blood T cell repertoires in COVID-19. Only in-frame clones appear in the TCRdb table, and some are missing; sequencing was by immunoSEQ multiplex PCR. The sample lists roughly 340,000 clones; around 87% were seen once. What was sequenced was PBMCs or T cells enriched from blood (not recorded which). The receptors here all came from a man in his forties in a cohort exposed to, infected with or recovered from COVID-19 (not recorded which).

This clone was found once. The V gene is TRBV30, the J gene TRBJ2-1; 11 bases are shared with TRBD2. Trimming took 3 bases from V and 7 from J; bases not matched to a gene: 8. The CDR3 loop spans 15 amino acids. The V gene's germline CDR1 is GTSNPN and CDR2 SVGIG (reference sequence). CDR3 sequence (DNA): TGTGCCTGGAGCGCTAGCGGGAGGAGGGTGAATGAGCAGTTCTTC. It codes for CAWSASGRRVNEQFF.

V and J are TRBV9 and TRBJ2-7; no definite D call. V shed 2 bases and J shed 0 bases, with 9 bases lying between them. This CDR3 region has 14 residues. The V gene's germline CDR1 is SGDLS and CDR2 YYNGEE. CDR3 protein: CASSVSVNSYEQYF. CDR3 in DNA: TGTGCCAGCAGCGTGTCGGTGAACTCCTACGAGCAGTACTTC.

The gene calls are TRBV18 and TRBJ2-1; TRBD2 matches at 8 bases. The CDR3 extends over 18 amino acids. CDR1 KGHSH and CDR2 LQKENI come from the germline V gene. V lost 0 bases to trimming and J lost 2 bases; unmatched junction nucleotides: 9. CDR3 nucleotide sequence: TGTGCCAGCTCACCACCTCGTCAGCGGGAGAATCCCTACAATGAGCAGTTCTTC. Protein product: CASSPPRQRENPYNEQFF. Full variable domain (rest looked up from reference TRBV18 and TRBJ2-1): NAGVMQNPRHLVRRRGQEARLRCSPMKGHSHVYWYRQLPEEGLKFMVYLQKENIIDESGMPKERFSAEFPKEGPSILRIQQVVRGDSAAYFCASSPPRQRENPYNEQFFGPGTRLTVL.

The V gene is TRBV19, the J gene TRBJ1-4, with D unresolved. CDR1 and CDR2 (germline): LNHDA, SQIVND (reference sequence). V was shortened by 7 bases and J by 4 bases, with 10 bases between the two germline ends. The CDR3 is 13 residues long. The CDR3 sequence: CASTPIDNEKLFF. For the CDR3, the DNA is TGTGCCAGTACGCCGATAGATAATGAAAAACTGTTTTTT.

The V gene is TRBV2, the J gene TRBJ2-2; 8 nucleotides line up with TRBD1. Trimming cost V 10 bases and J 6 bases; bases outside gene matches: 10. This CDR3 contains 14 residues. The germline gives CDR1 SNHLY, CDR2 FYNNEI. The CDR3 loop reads CATRTGKSAGELFF. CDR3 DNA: TGTGCCACCCGGACAGGGAAGTCCGCCGGGGAGCTGTTTTTT.

Here the CDR3 reads CASSPYSNEQFF. The CDR3 region has the DNA TGTGCCAGCAGCCCGTACTCCAATGAGCAGTTCTTC. The chain joins TRBV11-1 to TRBJ2-1; no reliable D call. The V and J ends lost 5 bases and 6 bases respectively, with 8 bases between them. The CDR3 length is 12 residues. In germline, CDR1 is SGHAT, CDR2 FQDESV (reference sequence).

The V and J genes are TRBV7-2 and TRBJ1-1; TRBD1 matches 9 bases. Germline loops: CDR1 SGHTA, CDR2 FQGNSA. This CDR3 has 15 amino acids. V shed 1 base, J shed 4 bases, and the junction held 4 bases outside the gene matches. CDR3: CASSLGTGVGTEAFF. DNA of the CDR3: TGTGCCAGCAGCTTAGGGACAGGGGTGGGCACTGAAGCTTTCTTT. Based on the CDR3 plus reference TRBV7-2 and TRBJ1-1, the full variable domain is GAGVSQSPSNKVTEKGKDVELRCDPISGHTALYWYRQSLGQGLEFLIYFQGNSAPDKSGLPSDRFSAERTGGSVSTLTIQRTQQEDSAVYLCASSLGTGVGTEAFFGQGTRLTVV.

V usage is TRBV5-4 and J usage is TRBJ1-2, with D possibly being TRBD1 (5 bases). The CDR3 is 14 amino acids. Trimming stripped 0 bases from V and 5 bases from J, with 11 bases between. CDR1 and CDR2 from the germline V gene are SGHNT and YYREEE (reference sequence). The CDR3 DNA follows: TGTGCCAGCAGCTTGGGGACAACAGCTTATGGCTACACCTTC. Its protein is CASSLGTTAYGYTF.

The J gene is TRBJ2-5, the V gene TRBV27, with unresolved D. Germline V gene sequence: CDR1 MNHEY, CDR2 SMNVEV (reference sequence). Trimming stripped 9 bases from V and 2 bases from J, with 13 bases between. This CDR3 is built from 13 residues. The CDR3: CASSRRPQETQYF. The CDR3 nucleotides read TGTGCCAGTAGCCGTCGCCCACAAGAGACCCAGTACTTC.

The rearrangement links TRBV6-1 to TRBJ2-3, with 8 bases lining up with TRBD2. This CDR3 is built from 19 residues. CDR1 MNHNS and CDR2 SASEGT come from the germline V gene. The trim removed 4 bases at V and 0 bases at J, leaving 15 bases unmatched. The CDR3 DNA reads TGTGCCAGCAGTGGAGCCGGGACTAGGAGGACAGCGAGCACAGATACGCAGTATTTT. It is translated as CASSGAGTRRTASTDTQYF.

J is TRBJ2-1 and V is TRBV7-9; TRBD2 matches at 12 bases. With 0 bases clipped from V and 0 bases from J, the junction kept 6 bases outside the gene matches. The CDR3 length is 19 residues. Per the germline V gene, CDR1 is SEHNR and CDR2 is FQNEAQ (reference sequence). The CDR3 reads CASSLAGSTSGSSYNEQFF. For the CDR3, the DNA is TGTGCCAGCAGCTTAGCGGGTTCGACTAGCGGGAGCTCCTACAATGAGCAGTTCTTC.

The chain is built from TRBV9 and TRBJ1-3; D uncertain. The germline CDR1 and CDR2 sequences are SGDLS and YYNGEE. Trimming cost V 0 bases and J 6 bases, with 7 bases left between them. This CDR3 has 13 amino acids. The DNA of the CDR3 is TGTGCCAGCAGCGTAGATCCTAAAAACACCATATATTTT. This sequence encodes CASSVDPKNTIYF.

CDR3 nucleotide sequence: TGTGCCAGCTCACCGAGTAGCTCCTACGAGCAGTACTTC. Translated: CASSPSSSYEQYF. The chain employs TRBV18 and TRBJ2-7, with D hard to call. CDR1 KGHSH and CDR2 LQKENI come from the germline V gene. This CDR3 region has 13 residues. The V end lost 3 bases, the J end lost 0 bases, and 6 bases lay between the germline ends.

CDR3 DNA sequence: TGTGCCAGCAGTTTATCGAGGGGGGGCAACTATGGCTACACCTTC. It translates to CASSLSRGGNYGYTF. The chain recombines TRBV27 with TRBJ1-2; the D gene is possibly TRBD1 (6 bases). The CDR3 totals 15 residues. Germline CDR1 is MNHEY and CDR2 is SMNVEV (reference sequence). V lost 0 bases, J lost 2 bases, and 10 bases lay in between.

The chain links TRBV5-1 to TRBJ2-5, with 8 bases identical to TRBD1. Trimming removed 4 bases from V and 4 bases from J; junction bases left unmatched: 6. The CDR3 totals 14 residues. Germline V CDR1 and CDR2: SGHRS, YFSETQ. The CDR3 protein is CASSIGQGAETQYF. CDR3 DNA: TGCGCCAGCAGCATAGGACAGGGCGCAGAGACCCAGTACTTC.

CDR3 protein: CASRQQGVGDTGELFF. The CDR3 DNA reads as TGTGCCAGCAGGCAACAGGGGGTAGGCGACACCGGGGAGCTGTTTTTT. The chain combines TRBV25-1 with TRBJ2-2; 8 bases map to TRBD1. V lost 6 bases to trimming and J lost 3 bases; unmatched junction nucleotides: 9. The CDR3 covers 16 residues. Looked up from germline, CDR1 is MGHDK and CDR2 is SYGVNS.

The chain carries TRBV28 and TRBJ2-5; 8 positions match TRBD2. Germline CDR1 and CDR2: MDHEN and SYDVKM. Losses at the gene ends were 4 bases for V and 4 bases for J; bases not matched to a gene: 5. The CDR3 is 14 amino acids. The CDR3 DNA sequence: TGTGCCAGCAGTTCCGGGGGGGTGGGAGAGACCCAGTACTTC. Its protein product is CASSSGGVGETQYF.

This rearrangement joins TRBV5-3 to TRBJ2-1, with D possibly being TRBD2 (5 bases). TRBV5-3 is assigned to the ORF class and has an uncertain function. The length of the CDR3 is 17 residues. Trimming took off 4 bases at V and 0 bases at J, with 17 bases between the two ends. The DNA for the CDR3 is TGTGCCAGAAGCGAAAACCTAGCACCGAGCTCCTACAATGAGCAGTTCTTC. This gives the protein CARSENLAPSSYNEQFF.

The CDR3 nucleotides are TGTGCCACCAGTGACGCCCGAGGACACAGGGGGCAGTTCTTC. Translation: CATSDARGHRGQFF. The chain carries TRBV24-1 and TRBJ2-1; 7 positions agree with TRBD1. Trimming took 4 bases from V and 12 from J; bases not matched to a gene: 11. Germline lookup yields CDR1 KGHDR and CDR2 SFDVKD. This CDR3 comprises 14 residues.

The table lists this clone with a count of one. The CDR3 is CASSSQGLNVETQYF. CDR3 sequence (DNA): TGTGCCAGCAGCTCCCAGGGGCTTAATGTAGAGACCCAGTACTTC. The chain uses TRBV7-3 and TRBJ2-5; a possible D gene is TRBD1 (6 bases). The CDR3 covers 15 residues. The germline gives CDR1 SGHTA, CDR2 FQGTGA. V gave up 4 bases and J gave up 4 bases, with 16 bases separating them.

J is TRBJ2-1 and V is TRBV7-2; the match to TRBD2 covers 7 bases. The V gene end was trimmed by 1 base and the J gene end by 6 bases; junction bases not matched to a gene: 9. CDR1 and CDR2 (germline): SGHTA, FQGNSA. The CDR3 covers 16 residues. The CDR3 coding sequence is TGTGCCAGCAGCTTAGTGGCGGGAGTTCTTTTCAATGAGCAGTTCTTC. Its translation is CASSLVAGVLFNEQFF.

CDR3 DNA sequence: TGTGCCACCAGTGATATGGCGGGACTAGGGGACACAGATACGCAGTATTTT. This codes for CATSDMAGLGDTDTQYF. V gene TRBV24-1 combines with J gene TRBJ2-3; 8 nucleotides agree with TRBD2. This CDR3 is 17 amino acids long. Trimming cost V 3 bases and J 2 bases; bases outside gene matches: 9. In germline, CDR1 is KGHDR, CDR2 SFDVKD.

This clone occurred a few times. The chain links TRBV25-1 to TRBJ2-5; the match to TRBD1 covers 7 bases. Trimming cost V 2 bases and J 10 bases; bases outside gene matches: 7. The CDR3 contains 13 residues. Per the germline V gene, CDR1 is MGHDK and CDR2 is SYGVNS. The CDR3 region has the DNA TGTGCCAGCAGTGAAGGGACAGCCCGGGACCAGTACTTC. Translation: CASSEGTARDQYF.

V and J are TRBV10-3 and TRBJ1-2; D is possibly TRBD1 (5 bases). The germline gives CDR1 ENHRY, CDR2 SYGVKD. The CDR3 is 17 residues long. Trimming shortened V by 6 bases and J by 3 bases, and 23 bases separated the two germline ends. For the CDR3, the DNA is TGTGCCATCAGAGAACAGAACGAAGGGGAGGGTCACTATGGCTACACCTTC. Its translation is CAIREQNEGEGHYGYTF.